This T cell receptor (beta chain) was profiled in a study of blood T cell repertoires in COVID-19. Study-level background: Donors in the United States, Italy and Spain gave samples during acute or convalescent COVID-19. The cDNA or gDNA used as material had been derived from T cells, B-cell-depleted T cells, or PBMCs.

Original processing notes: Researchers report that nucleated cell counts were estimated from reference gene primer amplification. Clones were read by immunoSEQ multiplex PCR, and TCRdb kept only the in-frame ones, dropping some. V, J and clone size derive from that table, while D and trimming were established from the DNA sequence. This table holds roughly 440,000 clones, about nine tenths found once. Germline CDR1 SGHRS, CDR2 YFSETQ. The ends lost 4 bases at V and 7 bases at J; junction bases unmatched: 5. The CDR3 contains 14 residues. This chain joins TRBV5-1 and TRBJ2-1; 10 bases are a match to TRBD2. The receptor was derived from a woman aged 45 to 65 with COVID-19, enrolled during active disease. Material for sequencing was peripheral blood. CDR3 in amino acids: CASSASGGYNEQFF. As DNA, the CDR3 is TGCGCCAGCAGCGCTAGCGGGGGCTATAATGAGCAGTTCTTC.